This T cell receptor beta chain was recorded in a study of CD8+ T cells in alopecia areata. CDR1 and CDR2 (germline): SQVTM, ANQGSEA. V lost 5 bases, J lost 0 bases, and 10 bases lay in between. This CDR3 region has 13 residues. Treatment of the sample: oral pan-JAK inhibitor, 5-10 mg twice daily. Isolated RNA was reverse transcribed into cDNA used as the sequencing template. Method: immunoSEQ multiplex PCR; TCRdb's copy keeps in-frame clones and lacks some. The sample shows some 190,000 clones, approximately 56% of them seen only once. Sequencing used CD4+ T cells sorted from blood, obtained at week 4, from a patient treated with tofacitinib. V usage is TRBV29-1 and J usage is TRBJ1-1; D is uncertain. This clonotype was obtained from a human donor with alopecia areata. The CDR3 nucleotides read TGCAGCGTTTTAGAGACCATGAACACTGAAGCTTTCTTT. Translated, it gives CSVLETMNTEAFF.